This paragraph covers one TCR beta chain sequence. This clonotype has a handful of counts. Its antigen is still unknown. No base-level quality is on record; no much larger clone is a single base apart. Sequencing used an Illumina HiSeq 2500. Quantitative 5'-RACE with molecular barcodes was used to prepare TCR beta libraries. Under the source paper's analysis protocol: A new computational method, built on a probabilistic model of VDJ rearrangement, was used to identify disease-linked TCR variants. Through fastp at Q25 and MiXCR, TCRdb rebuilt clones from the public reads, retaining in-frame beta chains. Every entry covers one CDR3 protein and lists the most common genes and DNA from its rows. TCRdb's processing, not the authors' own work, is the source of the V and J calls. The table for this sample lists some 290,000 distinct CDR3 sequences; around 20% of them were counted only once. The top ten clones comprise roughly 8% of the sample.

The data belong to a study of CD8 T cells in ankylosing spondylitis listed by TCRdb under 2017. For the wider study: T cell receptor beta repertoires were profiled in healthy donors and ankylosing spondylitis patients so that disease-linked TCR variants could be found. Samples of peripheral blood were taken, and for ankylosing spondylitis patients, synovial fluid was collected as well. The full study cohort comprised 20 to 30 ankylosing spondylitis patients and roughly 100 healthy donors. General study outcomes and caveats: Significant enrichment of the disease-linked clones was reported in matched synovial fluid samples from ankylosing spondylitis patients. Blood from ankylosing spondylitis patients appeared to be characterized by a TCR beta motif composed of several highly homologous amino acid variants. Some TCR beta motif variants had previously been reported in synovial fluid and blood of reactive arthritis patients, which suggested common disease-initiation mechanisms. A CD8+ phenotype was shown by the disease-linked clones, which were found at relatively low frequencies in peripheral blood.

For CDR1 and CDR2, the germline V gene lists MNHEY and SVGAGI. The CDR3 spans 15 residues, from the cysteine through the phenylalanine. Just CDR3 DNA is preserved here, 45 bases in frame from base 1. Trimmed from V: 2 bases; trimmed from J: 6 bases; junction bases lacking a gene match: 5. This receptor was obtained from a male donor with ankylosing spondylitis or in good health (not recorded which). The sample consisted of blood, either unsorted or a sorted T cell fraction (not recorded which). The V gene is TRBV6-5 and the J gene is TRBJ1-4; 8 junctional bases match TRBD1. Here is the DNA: TGTGCCAGCAGTTACACGGCAGGGGGCCATGAAAAACTGTTTTTT. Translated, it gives CASSYTAGGHEKLFF.